This TCR beta chain was sequenced in a study of cytomegalovirus exposure and HLA in healthy donors. Vbeta (60) and Jbeta (13) primers were used in the PCR. Method: immunoSEQ multiplex PCR; TCRdb's copy keeps in-frame clones and lacks some. Of 90,000 to 110,000 clones in the sample, about an eighth are singletons; the top ten hold approximately 15%. The V end lost 8 bases, the J end lost 0 bases, and 14 bases lay between the germline ends. Looked up from germline, CDR1 is MNHEY and CDR2 is SMNVEV (reference sequence). The CDR3 length is 14 residues. Sequencing used PBMCs. The gene calls are TRBV27 and TRBJ2-7; no reliable D call. The source of this sequence is a man aged 40-50 years in good health and CMV-seropositive. The CDR3 loop is CASRESPSSYEQYF. CDR3 nucleotides: TGTGCCAGCCGCGAGAGCCCGAGCTCCTACGAGCAGTACTTC.